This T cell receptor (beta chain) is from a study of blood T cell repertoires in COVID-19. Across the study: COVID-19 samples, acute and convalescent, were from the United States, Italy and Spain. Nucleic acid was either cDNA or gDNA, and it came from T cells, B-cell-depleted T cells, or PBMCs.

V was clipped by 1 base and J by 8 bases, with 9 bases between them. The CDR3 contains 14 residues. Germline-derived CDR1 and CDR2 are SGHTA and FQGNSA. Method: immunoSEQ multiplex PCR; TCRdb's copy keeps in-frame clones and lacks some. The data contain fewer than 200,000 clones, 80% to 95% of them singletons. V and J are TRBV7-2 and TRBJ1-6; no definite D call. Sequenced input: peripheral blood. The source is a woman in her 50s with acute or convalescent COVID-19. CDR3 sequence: CASSLVLSDSPLHF. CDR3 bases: TGTGCCAGCAGCTTAGTGTTATCGGATTCACCCCTCCACTTT.